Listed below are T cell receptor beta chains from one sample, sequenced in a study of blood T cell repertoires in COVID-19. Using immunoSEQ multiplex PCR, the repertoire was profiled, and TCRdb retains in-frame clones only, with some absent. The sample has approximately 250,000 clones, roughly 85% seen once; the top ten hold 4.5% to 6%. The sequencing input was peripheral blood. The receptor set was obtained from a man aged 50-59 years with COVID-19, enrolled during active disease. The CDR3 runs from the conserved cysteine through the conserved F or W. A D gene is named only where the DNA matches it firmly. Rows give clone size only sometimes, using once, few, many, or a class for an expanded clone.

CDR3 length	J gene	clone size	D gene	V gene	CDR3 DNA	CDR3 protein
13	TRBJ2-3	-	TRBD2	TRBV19	TGTGCCAGTAATAAGCGGGGAACAGATACGCAGTATTTT	CASNKRGTDTQYF
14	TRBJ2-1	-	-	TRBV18	TGTGCCAGCTCACCACCCTCGCAGGACAATGAGCAGTTCTTC	CASSPPSQDNEQFF
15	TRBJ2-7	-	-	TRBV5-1	TGCGCCAGCAGCTTGGAACTCTGGGGCAGGGACGAGCAGTACTTC	CASSLELWGRDEQYF
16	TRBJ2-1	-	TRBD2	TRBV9	TGTGCCAGCAGCGTAGGGCCTAGCGGATCCTACAATGAGCAGTTCTTC	CASSVGPSGSYNEQFF
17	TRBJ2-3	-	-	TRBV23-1	TGCGCCAGCGGGCACCTACCGGGACAACACCTCACAGATACGCAGTATTTT	CASGHLPGQHLTDTQYF
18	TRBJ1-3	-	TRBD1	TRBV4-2	TGTGCCAGCAGCCCCAAATTGACAGGGGGGCTCGGTGGAAACACCATATATTTT	CASSPKLTGGLGGNTIYF
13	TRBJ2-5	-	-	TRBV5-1	TGCGCCAGCAGCCCGGGTCCAAAAGAGACCCAGTACTTC	CASSPGPKETQYF
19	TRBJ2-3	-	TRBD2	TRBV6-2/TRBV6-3	TGTGCCAGCAGTTATTTTGGCCGTGGACTAGCGGGTAGCACAGATACGCAGTATTTT	CASSYFGRGLAGSTDTQYF
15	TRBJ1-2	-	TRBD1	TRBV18	TGTGCCAGCTCACCACCGGCCGACAGGGGCTATGGCTACACCTTC	CASSPPADRGYGYTF
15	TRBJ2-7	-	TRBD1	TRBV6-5	TGTGCCAGCAGTTACTCGACAGGGGGCTCGTACGAGCAGTACTTC	CASSYSTGGSYEQYF
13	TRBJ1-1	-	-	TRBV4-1	TGCGCCAGCAGCCAAAGGGGGAACACTGAAGCTTTCTTT	CASSQRGNTEAFF
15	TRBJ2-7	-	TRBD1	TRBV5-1	TGCGCCAGCAGCTGGACAGGGGCCCTCTCCTACGAGCAGTACTTC	CASSWTGALSYEQYF
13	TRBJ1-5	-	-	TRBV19	TGTGCCAGTAGTCCCGGGACTTCCTCGCCCCAGCATTTT	CASSPGTSSPQHF
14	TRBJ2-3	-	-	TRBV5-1	TGCGCCAGCAGCCCCGCCCTAAAGACAGATACGCAGTATTTT	CASSPALKTDTQYF
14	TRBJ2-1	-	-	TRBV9	TGTGCCAGCAGCGTAGGGACAGCCTACAATGAGCAGTTCTTC	CASSVGTAYNEQFF
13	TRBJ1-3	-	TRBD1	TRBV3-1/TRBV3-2	TGTGCCAGCAGCACGGGACAGGGAAACACCATATATTTT	CASSTGQGNTIYF
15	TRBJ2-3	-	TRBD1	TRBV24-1	TGTGCCACCGGGAGACAGGGGACCGTCACAGATACGCAGTATTTT	CATGRQGTVTDTQYF
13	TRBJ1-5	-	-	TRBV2	TGTGCCAGCAGTGGAGGGTACAATCAGCCCCAGCATTTT	CASSGGYNQPQHF
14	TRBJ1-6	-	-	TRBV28	TGTGCCAGCAGTTTAATAGCCGGGACATCACCCCTCCACTTT	CASSLIAGTSPLHF
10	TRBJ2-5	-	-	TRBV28	TGTGCCAGTTCCCGGAGGACCCAGTACTTC	CASSRRTQYF
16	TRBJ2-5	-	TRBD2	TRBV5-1	TGCGCCAGCAGCTTGGCCCCGTCTAGCGGCCAAGAGACCCAGTACTTC	CASSLAPSSGQETQYF
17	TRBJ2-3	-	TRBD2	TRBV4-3	TGCGCCAGCAGCCAAGATCCCAGCGGGGGCCTCCTAGATACGCAGTATTTT	CASSQDPSGGLLDTQYF
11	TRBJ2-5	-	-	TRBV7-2	TGTGCCAGCGGCACGGGGGAGACCCAGTACTTC	CASGTGETQYF
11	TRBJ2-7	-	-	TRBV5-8	TGTGCCAGCAGCTTGGCGGGGGAGCAGTACTTC	CASSLAGEQYF
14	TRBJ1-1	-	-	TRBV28	TGTGCCAGCAGTTCACACCGTATGAACACTGAAGCTTTCTTT	CASSSHRMNTEAFF
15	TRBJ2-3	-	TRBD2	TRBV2	TGTGCCAACCTTCTAGCGGGGAAGGGAACAGATACGCAGTATTTT	CANLLAGKGTDTQYF
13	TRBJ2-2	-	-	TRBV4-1	TGCGCCAGCAGCCAAGAAAGCTCCGGGGAGCTGTTTTTT	CASSQESSGELFF
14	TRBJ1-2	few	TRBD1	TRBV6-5	TGTGCCAGCAGGGAGACAGGGGAGGACTATGGCTACACCTTC	CASRETGEDYGYTF
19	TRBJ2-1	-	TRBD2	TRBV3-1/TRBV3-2	TGTGCCAGCAGCTTCGGGACTAGCGGGTTTACTCGATCCTACAATGAGCAGTTCTTC	CASSFGTSGFTRSYNEQFF
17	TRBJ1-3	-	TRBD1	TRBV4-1	TGCGCCAGCAGCCAAGGGGACAGGATATACTCTGGAAACACCATATATTTT	CASSQGDRIYSGNTIYF
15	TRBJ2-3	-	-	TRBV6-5	TGTGCCAGCAGTTACTCACAGGGTGGCACAGATACGCAGTATTTT	CASSYSQGGTDTQYF
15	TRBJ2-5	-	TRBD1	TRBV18	TGTGCCAGCTCACCAATCGTAACAGGGGGAGAGACCCAGTACTTC	CASSPIVTGGETQYF
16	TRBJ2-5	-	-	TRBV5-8	TGTGCCAGCAGCCAACCAGGGGCCAGTTACCAAGAGACCCAGTACTTC	CASSQPGASYQETQYF
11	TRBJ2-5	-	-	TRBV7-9	TGTGCCAGCAGCTTCGGAGAGACCCAGTACTTC	CASSFGETQYF
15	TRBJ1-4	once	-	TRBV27	TGTGCCAGCAGCCTCCTACTCTCAACTAATGAAAAACTGTTTTTT	CASSLLLSTNEKLFF
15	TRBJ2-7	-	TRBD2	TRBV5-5	TGTGCCAGCAGCTCCCGACTAGCGGTCTCCTACGAGCAGTACTTC	CASSSRLAVSYEQYF
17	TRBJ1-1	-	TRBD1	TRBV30	TGTGCCTGGAGGGTCAGTGTTTCGACAGGGGCGAGGACTGAAGCTTTCTTT	CAWRVSVSTGARTEAFF
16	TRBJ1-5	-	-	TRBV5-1	TGCGCCAGCAGCTTGGGGGCAAGGACAGGCAATCAGCCCCAGCATTTT	CASSLGARTGNQPQHF
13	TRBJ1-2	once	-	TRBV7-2	TGTGCCAGCAGCTTAGAATGGGGAGGGGGCTACACCTTC	CASSLEWGGGYTF
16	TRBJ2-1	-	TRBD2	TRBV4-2	TGTGCCAGCAGCCACCCCGGGACTAGCGTTGACAATGAGCAGTTCTTC	CASSHPGTSVDNEQFF
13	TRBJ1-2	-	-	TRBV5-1	TGCGCCAGCAGCACCGGACAAGACTATGGCTACACCTTC	CASSTGQDYGYTF
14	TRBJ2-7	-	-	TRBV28	TGTGCCAGCAGTTACCAGGGGGGTTCCCACGAGCAGTACTTC	CASSYQGGSHEQYF
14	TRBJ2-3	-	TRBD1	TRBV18	TGTGCCAGCTCACCAACAGGGGGCACAGATACGCAGTATTTT	CASSPTGGTDTQYF
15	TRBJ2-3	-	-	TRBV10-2	TGCGCCAGCAGGATGACGGGGGACTTGGTAGATACGCAGTATTTT	CASRMTGDLVDTQYF
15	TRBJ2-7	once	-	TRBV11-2	TGTGCCAGCAGCTTATACGGGACAATCAGCTACGAGCAGTACTTC	CASSLYGTISYEQYF
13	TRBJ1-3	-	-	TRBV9	TGTGCCAGCAGCCCGACGCCGGGGGACACCATATATTTT	CASSPTPGDTIYF
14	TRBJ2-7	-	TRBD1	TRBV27	TGTGCCAGCAGTTTGACGGACAGGAGCTCCGAGCAGTACTTC	CASSLTDRSSEQYF
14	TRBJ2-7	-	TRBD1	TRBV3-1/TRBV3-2	TGTGCCAGCAGCCCGGGGACAGGCTCCTACGAGCAGTACTTC	CASSPGTGSYEQYF
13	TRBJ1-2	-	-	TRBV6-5	TGTGCCAGCAGCCCCGCAGGGCGCTATGGCTACACCTTC	CASSPAGRYGYTF
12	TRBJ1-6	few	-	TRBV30	TGTGCCTGGAGTATAGCCTCAGGGGCCCTCCACTTT	CAWSIASGALHF
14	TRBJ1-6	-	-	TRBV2	TGTGCCAGCAGTGCAGGGTTGGGGAATTCACCCCTCCACTTT	CASSAGLGNSPLHF
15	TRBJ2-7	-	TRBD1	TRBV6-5	TGTGCCAGCAGCGCCGCCGGGACAGGGGCTGACGAGCAGTACTTC	CASSAAGTGADEQYF
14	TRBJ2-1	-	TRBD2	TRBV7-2	TGTGCCAGCAGCACAAGGACTAGCGGGGGCGGGCAGTTCTTC	CASSTRTSGGGQFF
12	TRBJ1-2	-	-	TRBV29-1	TGCAGCGTTGATCTAGACAACTATGGCTACACCTTC	CSVDLDNYGYTF
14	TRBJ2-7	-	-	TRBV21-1	TGTGCCAGCAGCCCTAGCGGGGGGCCCTACGAGCAGTACTTC	CASSPSGGPYEQYF
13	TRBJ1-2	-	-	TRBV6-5	TGTGCCAGCAGTTACGTTCTCAACTATGGCTACACCTTC	CASSYVLNYGYTF
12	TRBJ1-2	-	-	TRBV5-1	TGCGCCAGCAGCGCGCGCGACTATGGCTACACCTTC	CASSARDYGYTF
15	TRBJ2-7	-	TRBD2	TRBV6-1	TGTGCCAGCAGTGAAGGATGGCGGGGGGGCGGGGAGCAGTACTTC	CASSEGWRGGGEQYF
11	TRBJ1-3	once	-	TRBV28	TGTGCCAGCAGCAGCGGGGACACCATATATTTT	CASSSGDTIYF